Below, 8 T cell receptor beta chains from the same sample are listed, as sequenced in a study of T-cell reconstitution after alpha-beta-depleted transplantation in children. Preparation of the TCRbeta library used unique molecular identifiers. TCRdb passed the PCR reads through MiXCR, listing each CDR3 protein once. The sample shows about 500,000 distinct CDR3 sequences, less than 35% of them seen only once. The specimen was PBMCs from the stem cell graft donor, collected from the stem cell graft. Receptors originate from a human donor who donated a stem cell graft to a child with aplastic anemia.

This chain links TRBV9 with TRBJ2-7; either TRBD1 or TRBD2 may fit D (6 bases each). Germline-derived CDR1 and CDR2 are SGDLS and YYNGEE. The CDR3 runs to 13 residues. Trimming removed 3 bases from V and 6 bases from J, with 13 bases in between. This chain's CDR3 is CASSGPGAGEQYF. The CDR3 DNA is TGTGCCAGCAGCGGACCGGGGGCAGGCGAGCAGTACTTC.

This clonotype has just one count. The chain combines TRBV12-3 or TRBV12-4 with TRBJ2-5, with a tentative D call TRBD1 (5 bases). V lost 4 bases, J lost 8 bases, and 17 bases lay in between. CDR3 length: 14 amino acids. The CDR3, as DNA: TGTGCCAGCAGTTACGACAGTGGAGCACGAACCCAGTACTTC. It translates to CASSYDSGARTQYF.

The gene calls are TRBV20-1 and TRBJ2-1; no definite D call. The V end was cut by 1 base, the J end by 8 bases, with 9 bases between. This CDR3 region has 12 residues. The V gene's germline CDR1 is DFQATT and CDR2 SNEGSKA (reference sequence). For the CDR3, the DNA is TGCAGTGCTAGAGTTGTGAGCGATGAGCAGTTCTTC. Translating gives CSARVVSDEQFF.

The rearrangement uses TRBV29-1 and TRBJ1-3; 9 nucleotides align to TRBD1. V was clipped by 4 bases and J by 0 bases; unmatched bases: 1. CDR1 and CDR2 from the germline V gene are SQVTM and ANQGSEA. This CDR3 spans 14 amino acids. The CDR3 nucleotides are TGCAGCGTTGCGGACAGGGGCTCTGGAAACACCATATATTTT. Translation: CSVADRGSGNTIYF. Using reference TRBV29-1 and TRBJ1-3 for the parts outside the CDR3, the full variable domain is SAVISQKPSRDICQRGTSLTIQCQVDSQVTMMFWYRQQPGQSLTLIATANQGSEATYESGFVIDKFPISRPNLTFSTLTVSNMSPEDSSIYLCSVADRGSGNTIYFGEGSWLTVV.

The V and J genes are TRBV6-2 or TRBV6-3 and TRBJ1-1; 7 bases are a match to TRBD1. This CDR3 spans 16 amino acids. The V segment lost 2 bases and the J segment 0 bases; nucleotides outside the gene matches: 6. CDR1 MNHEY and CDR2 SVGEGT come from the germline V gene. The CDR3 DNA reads TGTGCCAGCAGTTACCCCCGGACAGGAATGAACACTGAAGCTTTCTTT. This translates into CASSYPRTGMNTEAFF.

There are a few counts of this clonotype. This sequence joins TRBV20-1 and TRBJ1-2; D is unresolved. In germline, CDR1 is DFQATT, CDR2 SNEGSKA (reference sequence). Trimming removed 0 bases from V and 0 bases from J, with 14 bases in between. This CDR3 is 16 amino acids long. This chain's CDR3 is CSARDRPEIANYGYTF. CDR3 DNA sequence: TGCAGTGCTAGAGATAGACCAGAAATAGCTAACTATGGCTACACCTTC.

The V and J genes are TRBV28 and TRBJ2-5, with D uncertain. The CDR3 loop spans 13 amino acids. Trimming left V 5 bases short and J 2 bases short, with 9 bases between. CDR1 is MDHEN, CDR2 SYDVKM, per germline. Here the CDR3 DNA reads TGTGCCAGCAGTACCCGGAAACAAGAGACCCAGTACTTC. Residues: CASSTRKQETQYF.

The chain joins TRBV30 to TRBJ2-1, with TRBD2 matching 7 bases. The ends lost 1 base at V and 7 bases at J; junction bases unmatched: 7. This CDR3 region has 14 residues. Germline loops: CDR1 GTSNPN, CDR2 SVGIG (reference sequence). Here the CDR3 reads CAWSGMGGRNEQFF. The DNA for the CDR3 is TGTGCCTGGAGTGGAATGGGCGGGAGAAATGAGCAGTTCTTC.